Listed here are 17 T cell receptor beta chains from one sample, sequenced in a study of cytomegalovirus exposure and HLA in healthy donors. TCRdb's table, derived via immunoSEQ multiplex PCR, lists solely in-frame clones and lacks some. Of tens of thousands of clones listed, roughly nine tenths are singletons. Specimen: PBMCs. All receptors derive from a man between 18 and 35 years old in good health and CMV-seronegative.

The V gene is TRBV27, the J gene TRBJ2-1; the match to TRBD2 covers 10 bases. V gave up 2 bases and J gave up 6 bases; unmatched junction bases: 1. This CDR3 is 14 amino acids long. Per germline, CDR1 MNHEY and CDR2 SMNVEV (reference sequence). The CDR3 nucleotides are TGTGCCAGCAGTTTAGCTAGCGGGAGCAATGAGCAGTTCTTC. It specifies CASSLASGSNEQFF.

Written as DNA, the CDR3 is TGCAGCGTTGGTGCTGCGGAAACTGAAGCTTTCTTT. The encoded protein is CSVGAAETEAFF. The gene calls are TRBV29-1 and TRBJ1-1; D gene unclear. The V gene lost 4 bases and the J gene lost 5 bases, with 11 bases spanning the gap. This CDR3 is 12 amino acids long. Germline-derived CDR1 and CDR2 are SQVTM and ANQGSEA.

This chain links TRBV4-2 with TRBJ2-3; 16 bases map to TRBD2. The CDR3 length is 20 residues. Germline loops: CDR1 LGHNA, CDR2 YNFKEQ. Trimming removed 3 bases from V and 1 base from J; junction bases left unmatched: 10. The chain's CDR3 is CASSQAGLAGGPRGTDTQYF. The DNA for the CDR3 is TGTGCCAGCAGCCAGGCGGGACTAGCGGGAGGGCCGAGGGGCACAGATACGCAGTATTTT.

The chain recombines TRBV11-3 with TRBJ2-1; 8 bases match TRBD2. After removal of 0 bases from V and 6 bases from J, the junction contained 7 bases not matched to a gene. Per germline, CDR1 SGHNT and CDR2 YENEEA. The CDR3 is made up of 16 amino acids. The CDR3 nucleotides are TGTGCCAGCAGCTTAGAAAGGCCAGCGGGAGTCAATGAGCAGTTCTTC. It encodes CASSLERPAGVNEQFF.

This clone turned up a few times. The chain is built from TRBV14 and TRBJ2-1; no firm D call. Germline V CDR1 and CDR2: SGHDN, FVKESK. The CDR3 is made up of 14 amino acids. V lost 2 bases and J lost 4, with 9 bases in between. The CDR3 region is CASSQRRLYNEQFF. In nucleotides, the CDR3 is TGTGCCAGCAGCCAACGGCGGCTGTACAATGAGCAGTTCTTC.

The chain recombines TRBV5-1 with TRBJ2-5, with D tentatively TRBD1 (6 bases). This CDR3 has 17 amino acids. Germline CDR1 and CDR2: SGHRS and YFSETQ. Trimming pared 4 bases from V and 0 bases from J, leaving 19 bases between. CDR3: CASSPGGPLTDQETQYF. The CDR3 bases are TGCGCCAGCAGCCCTGGGGGCCCTCTGACAGACCAAGAGACCCAGTACTTC.

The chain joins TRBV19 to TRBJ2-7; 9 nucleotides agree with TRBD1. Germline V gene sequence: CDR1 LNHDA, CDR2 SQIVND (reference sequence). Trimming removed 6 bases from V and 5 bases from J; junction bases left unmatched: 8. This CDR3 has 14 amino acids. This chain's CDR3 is CASRRTGVSDEQYF. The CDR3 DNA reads TGTGCCAGTAGAAGGACAGGGGTTAGCGACGAGCAGTACTTC.

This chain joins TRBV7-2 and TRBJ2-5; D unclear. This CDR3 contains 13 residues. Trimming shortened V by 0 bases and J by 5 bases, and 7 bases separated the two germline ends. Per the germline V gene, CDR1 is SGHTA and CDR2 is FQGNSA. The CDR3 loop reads CASSLAAMETQYF. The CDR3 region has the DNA TGTGCCAGCAGCTTAGCCGCGATGGAGACCCAGTACTTC.

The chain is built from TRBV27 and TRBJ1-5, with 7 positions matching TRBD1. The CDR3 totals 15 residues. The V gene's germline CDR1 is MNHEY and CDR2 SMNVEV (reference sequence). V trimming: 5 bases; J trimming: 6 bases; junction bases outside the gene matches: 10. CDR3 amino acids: CASSQGGSSVQPQHF. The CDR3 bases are TGTGCCAGCAGTCAAGGGGGCAGTTCAGTTCAGCCCCAGCATTTT.

CDR3 protein: CASSSHRGIPGEQFF. Here the CDR3 DNA reads TGTGCCAGCAGTTCGCACAGGGGCATACCCGGTGAGCAGTTCTTC. The V and J genes are TRBV28 and TRBJ2-1; 7 bases align to TRBD1. CDR3 length: 15 residues. V shed 4 bases and J 9 bases; nucleotides not matched to a gene: 12. CDR1 MDHEN and CDR2 SYDVKM come from the germline V gene.

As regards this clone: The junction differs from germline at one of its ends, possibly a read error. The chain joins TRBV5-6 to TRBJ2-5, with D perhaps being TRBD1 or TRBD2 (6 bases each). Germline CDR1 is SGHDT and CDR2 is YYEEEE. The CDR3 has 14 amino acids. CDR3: CASTLGGARETQYF. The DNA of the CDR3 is TGTGCCAGCACCTTGGGGGGCGCGAGAGAGACCCAGTACTTC. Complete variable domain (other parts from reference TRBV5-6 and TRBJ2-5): DAGVTQSPTHLIKTRGQQVTLRCSPKSGHDTVSWYQQALGQGPQFIFQYYEEEERQRGNFPDRFSGHQFPNYSSELNVNALLLGDSALYLCASTLGGARETQYFGPGTRLLVL.

DNA for the CDR3: TGTGCCAGCAGTTTGGACTCGAACACCGGGGAGCTGTTTTTT. Translated: CASSLDSNTGELFF. J is TRBJ2-2 and V is TRBV27; a possible D gene is TRBD2 (5 bases). Trimming left V 3 bases short and J 0 bases short, with 5 bases between. The CDR3 consists of 14 residues. Germline CDR1 and CDR2: MNHEY and SMNVEV (reference sequence).

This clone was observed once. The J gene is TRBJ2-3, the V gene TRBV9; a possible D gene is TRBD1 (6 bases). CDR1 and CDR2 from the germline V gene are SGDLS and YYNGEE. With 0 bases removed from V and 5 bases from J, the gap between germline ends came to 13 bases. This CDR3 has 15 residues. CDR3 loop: CASSVATGRVDTQYF. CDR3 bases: TGTGCCAGCAGCGTAGCTACAGGGCGGGTAGATACGCAGTATTTT. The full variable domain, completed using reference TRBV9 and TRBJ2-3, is DSGVTQTPKHLITATGQRVTLRCSPRSGDLSVYWYQQSLDQGLQFLIQYYNGEERAKGNILERFSAQQFPDLHSELNLSSLELGDSALYFCASSVATGRVDTQYFGPGTRLTVL.

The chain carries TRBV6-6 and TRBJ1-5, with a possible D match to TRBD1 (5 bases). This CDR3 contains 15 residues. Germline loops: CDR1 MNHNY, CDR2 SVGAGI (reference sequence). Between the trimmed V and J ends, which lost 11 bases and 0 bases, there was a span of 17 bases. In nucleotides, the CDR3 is TGTGCCGCGGGGGATAGGGTCCTTAGCAATCAGCCCCAGCATTTT. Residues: CAAGDRVLSNQPQHF.

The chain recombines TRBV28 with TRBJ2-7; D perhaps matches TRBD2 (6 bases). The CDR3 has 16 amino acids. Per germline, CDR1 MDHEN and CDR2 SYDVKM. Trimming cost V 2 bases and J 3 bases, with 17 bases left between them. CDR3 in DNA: TGTGCCAGCAGTTTAGTGCGGGGAGTGGGGTACTACGAGCAGTACTTC. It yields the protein CASSLVRGVGYYEQYF.

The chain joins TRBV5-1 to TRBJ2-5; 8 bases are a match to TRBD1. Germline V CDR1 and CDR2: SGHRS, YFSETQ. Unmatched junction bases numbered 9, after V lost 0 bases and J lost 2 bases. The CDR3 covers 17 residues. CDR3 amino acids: CASSLAGTGTGQETQYF. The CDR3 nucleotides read TGCGCCAGCAGCTTGGCCGGAACTGGGACAGGACAAGAGACCCAGTACTTC. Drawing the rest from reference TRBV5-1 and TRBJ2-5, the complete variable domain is KAGVTQTPRYLIKTRGQQVTLSCSPISGHRSVSWYQQTPGQGLQFLFEYFSETQRNKGNFPGRFSGRQFSNSRSEMNVSTLELGDSALYLCASSLAGTGTGQETQYFGPGTRLLVL.

CDR3 residues: CAWKIRGRASYNEQFF. Here the CDR3 DNA reads TGTGCCTGGAAAATTCGCGGGCGAGCCTCCTACAATGAGCAGTTCTTC. The chain is built from TRBV30 and TRBJ2-1; D might be TRBD2 (5 bases). The ends were cut back, 4 bases at V and 0 bases at J, with 16 bases in the middle. This CDR3 contains 16 residues. Germline CDR1 and CDR2: GTSNPN and SVGIG (reference sequence). The variable domain in full, completed from reference TRBV30 and TRBJ2-1, reads SQTIHQWPATLVQPVGSPLSLECTVEGTSNPNLYWYRQAAGRGLQLLFYSVGIGQISSEVPQNLSASRPQDRQFILSSKKLLLSDSGFYLCAWKIRGRASYNEQFFGPGTRLTVL.